Below, one TCR beta chain is given with its context. This record belongs to a study of patients and donors after allogeneic stem cell transplantation. MiXCR, run by TCRdb on the RT-PCR reads, gives a single entry per CDR3 protein. The repertoire has about 960,000 distinct CDR3 sequences, roughly 18% of them found once; the top ten carry 5% to 6.5%. V was shortened by 4 bases and J by 13 bases, with 19 bases between the two germline ends. The germline CDR1 and CDR2 sequences are KGHDR and SFDVKD. CDR3 length: 14 amino acids. The sample comprised blood, either unsorted or a sorted T cell fraction (not recorded which). This rearrangement joins TRBV24-1 to TRBJ2-1; the D gene is possibly TRBD2 (6 bases). The origin of this receptor is a human donor who was either an allogeneic HSCT recipient or a stem cell or donor lymphocyte infusion donor (not recorded which). It is not recorded whose cells these are; they may come from a transplant donor. CDR3 protein: CATSEVGRPLDQFF. The CDR3, as DNA: TGTGCCACCAGTGAGGTCGGGAGACCACTTGACCAGTTCTTC.